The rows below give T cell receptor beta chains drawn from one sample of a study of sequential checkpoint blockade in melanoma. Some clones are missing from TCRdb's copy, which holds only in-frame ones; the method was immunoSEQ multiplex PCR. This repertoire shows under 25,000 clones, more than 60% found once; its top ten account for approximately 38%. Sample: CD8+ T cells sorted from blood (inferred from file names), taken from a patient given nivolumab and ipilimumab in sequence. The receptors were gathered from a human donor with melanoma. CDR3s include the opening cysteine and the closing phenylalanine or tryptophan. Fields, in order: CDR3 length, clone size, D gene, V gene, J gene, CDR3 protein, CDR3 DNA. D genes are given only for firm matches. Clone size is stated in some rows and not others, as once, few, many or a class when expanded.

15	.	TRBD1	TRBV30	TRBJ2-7	CAWSLLRDRGSEQYF	TGTGCCTGGAGCTTACTCCGGGACAGGGGGTCCGAGCAGTACTTC
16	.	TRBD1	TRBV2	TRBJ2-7	CASSGTGQIISYEQYF	TGTGCCAGCAGTGGGACAGGGCAGATCATCTCCTACGAGCAGTACTTC
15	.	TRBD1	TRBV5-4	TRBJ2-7	CASSSPDRVDYEQYF	TGTGCCAGCAGCTCCCCTGACAGGGTTGACTACGAGCAGTACTTC
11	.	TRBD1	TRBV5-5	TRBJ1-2	CASSLGTGDTF	TGTGCCAGCAGCTTGGGGACAGGAGACACCTTC
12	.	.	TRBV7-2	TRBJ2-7	CAGGAGDYEQYF	TGTGCCGGGGGGGCAGGGGACTACGAGCAGTACTTC
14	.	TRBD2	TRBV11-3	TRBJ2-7	CASSSRTSGGPNYF	TGTGCCAGCAGCTCCCGGACTAGCGGGGGCCCAAATTACTTC
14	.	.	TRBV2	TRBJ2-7	CASTERGGAYEQYF	TGTGCCAGCACCGAACGCGGAGGGGCCTACGAGCAGTACTTC
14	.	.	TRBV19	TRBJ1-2	CASTPGGRGYGYTF	TGTGCCAGTACTCCTGGCGGGCGCGGCTATGGCTACACCTTC
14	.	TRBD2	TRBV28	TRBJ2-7	CASSLWGGSYEQYF	TGTGCCAGCAGTTTATGGGGGGGGAGCTACGAGCAGTACTTC
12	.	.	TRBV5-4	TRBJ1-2	CASSRENYGYTF	TGTGCCAGCAGCAGGGAGAACTATGGCTACACCTTC
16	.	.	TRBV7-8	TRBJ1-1	CASSFPLAEMNTEAFF	TGTGCCAGCAGCTTCCCCCTGGCGGAGATGAACACTGAAGCTTTCTTT
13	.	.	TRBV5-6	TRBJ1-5	CASSLAGIQPQHF	TGTGCCAGCAGCTTAGCAGGGATACAGCCCCAGCATTTT
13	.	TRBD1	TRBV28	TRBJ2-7	CASSFYTGDEQYF	TGTGCCAGCAGTTTCTATACAGGGGACGAGCAGTACTTC
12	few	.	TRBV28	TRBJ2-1	CASSLLINEQFF	TGTGCCAGCAGTCTACTAATCAATGAGCAGTTCTTC
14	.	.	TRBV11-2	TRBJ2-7	CASSLLRSTYEQYF	TGTGCCAGCAGCTTATTACGGAGTACCTACGAGCAGTACTTC
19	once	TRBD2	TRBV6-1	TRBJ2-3	CASSEAKSGGAISTDTQYF	TGTGCCAGCAGTGAAGCAAAAAGCGGGGGGGCGATAAGCACAGATACGCAGTATTTT
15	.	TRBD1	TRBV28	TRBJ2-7	CASTLSGTGPYEQYF	TGTGCCAGCACCCTTTCCGGGACAGGACCTTACGAGCAGTACTTC
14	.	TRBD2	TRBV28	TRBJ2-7	CASTVGGSFDEQYF	TGTGCCAGCACCGTGGGAGGGAGCTTTGACGAGCAGTACTTC
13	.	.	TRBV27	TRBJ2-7	CASSLTVRYEQYF	TGTGCCAGCAGTTTGACAGTGCGCTACGAGCAGTACTTC
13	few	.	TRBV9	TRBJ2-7	CASSPTPVYEQYF	TGTGCCAGCAGCCCCACTCCCGTCTACGAGCAGTACTTC
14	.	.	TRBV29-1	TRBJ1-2	CSVGPGGIDYGYTF	TGCAGCGTTGGGCCGGGGGGAATCGACTATGGCTACACCTTC
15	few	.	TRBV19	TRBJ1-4	CASSLGLATNEKLFF	TGTGCCAGTAGTCTGGGACTGGCAACTAATGAAAAACTGTTTTTT
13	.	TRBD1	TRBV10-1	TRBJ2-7	CASSYGQDYEQYF	TGCGCCAGCAGTTACGGACAGGACTACGAGCAGTACTTC
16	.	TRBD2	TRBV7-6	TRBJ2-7	CASSPTGGRALYEQYF	TGTGCCAGCAGCCCGACTGGCGGGAGGGCCTTATACGAGCAGTACTTC
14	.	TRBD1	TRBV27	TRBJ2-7	CASSLQGVGYEQYF	TGTGCCAGCAGTTTACAGGGGGTCGGCTACGAGCAGTACTTC
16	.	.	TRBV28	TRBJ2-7	CASSFLPAGRAYEQYF	TGTGCCAGCAGTTTCCTGCCGGCGGGAAGGGCCTACGAGCAGTACTTC
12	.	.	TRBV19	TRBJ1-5	CASSLGGQPQHF	TGTGCCAGTTCTTTAGGGGGTCAGCCCCAGCATTTT
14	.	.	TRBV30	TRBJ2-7	CAWKTDFYPYEQYF	TGTGCCTGGAAGACAGACTTCTATCCCTACGAGCAGTACTTC
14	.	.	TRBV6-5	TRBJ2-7	CASSYEGLTYEQYF	TGTGCCAGCAGTTACGAGGGTCTCACCTACGAGCAGTACTTC
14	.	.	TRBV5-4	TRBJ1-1	CASSFREETTEAFF	TGTGCCAGCAGCTTCCGGGAGGAAACCACTGAAGCTTTCTTT
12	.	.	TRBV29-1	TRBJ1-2	CSVEAQGYGYTF	TGCAGCGTTGAAGCCCAGGGTTATGGCTACACCTTC
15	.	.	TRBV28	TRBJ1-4	CASSLFGATNEKLFF	TGTGCCAGCAGTTTATTCGGGGCAACTAATGAAAAACTGTTTTTT
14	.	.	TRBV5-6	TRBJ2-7	CASSSWGVSYEQYF	TGTGCCAGCAGTTCATGGGGCGTCTCCTACGAGCAGTACTTC
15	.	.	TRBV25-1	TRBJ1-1	CASSEYRGEDTEAFF	TGTGCCAGCAGTGAATATCGGGGAGAGGACACTGAAGCTTTCTTT
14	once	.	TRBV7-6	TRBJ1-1	CASSLFPSSTEAFF	TGTGCCAGCAGCTTATTCCCCTCGAGCACTGAAGCTTTCTTT
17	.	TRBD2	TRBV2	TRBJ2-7	CASKGLAGGQAEDEQYF	TGTGCCAGCAAAGGACTAGCGGGGGGGCAGGCTGAGGACGAGCAGTACTTC
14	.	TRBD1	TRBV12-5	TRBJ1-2	CASGLVGTDYGYTF	TGTGCTAGTGGTTTGGTGGGGACAGATTATGGCTACACCTTC
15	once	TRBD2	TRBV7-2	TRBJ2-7	CASSPIPTSAYEQYF	TGTGCCAGCAGCCCGATCCCGACTAGCGCCTACGAGCAGTACTTC
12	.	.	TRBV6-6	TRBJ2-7	CASSHTGNEQYF	TGTGCCAGCAGTCATACAGGGAACGAGCAGTACTTC
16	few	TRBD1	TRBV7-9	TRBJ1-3	CASSLPRQGGVDTIYF	TGTGCCAGCAGCCTCCCACGACAGGGAGGAGTGGACACCATATATTTT
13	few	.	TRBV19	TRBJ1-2	CASSMMQDYGYTF	TGTGCCAGTAGTATGATGCAGGACTATGGCTACACCTTC
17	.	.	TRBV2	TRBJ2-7	CASSEPSNRVPTYEQYF	TGTGCCAGCAGTGAGCCCAGCAACAGGGTCCCAACCTACGAGCAGTACTTC
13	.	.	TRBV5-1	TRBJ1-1	CASSEAGEGEAFF	TGCGCCAGCAGCGAGGCAGGGGAGGGTGAAGCTTTCTTT
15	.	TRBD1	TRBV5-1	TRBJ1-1	CASSLRTGTATEAFF	TGCGCCAGCAGCTTGAGGACTGGGACAGCTACTGAAGCTTTCTTT
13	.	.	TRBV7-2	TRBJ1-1	CASSFGANTEAFF	TGTGCCAGCAGCTTCGGAGCTAACACTGAAGCTTTCTTT